The 29 T cell receptor beta chains in this list originate from one sample, sequenced in a study of T-cell memory formation after mild COVID-19. TCRdb processed the 5' RACE reads anew with MiXCR; each CDR3 protein has one entry. The sample has 450,000 to 650,000 distinct CDR3 sequences, about 20% seen once. Sequencing input: PBMCs or a T cell subset sorted from them (not recorded which). These receptors were collected from an adult woman who had mild COVID-19 (a few samples of this study predate the infection). Cell type and time point are not known.

Here the CDR3 reads CASSLPPVQETQYF. The CDR3 region has the DNA TGTGCCAGCAGCTTACCCCCTGTACAAGAGACCCAGTACTTC. This chain links TRBV11-2 with TRBJ2-5; D ambiguous. The CDR3 runs 14 residues. With 2 bases removed from V and 2 bases from J, the gap between germline ends came to 9 bases. Germline CDR1 and CDR2: SGHAT and FQNNGV.

This clonotype was found many times. The rearrangement uses TRBV5-1 and TRBJ1-3, with D unclear. CDR3 size: 16 residues. The V and J ends lost 5 bases and 4 bases respectively, with 19 bases between them. The germline V gene encodes CDR1 SGHRS and CDR2 YFSETQ. The CDR3 loop is CASRTDEADGGNTIYF. The CDR3 coding sequence is TGCGCCAGCAGAACGGACGAGGCGGATGGAGGAAACACCATATATTTT. Filled out from reference TRBV5-1 and TRBJ1-3, the complete variable domain reads KAGVTQTPRYLIKTRGQQVTLSCSPISGHRSVSWYQQTPGQGLQFLFEYFSETQRNKGNFPGRFSGRQFSNSRSEMNVSTLELGDSALYLCASRTDEADGGNTIYFGEGSWLTVV.

This clonotype was recorded a few times. The chain joins TRBV12-3 or TRBV12-4 to TRBJ2-5, with a weak D call TRBD2 (6 bases). The CDR3 has 13 residues. With 6 bases removed from V and 6 bases from J, the gap between germline ends came to 14 bases. This CDR3 reads CASSEEGYQTQYF. The CDR3 DNA follows: TGTGCCAGCAGCGAGGAGGGGTACCAGACCCAGTACTTC.

This clonotype was found a few times. The chain recombines TRBV6-1 with TRBJ2-1, with TRBD2 identical over 11 bases. The CDR3 spans 15 residues. CDR1 MNHNS and CDR2 SASEGT come from the germline V gene. V was clipped by 2 bases and J by 8 bases; unmatched bases: 5. The CDR3 sequence is CASSERLAGRDEQFF. In DNA, the CDR3 is TGTGCCAGCAGTGAAAGACTAGCGGGGCGGGATGAGCAGTTCTTC.

This clonotype was found once. The chain links TRBV6-5 to TRBJ1-1, with D possibly TRBD1 on 5 matching bases. The V and J ends lost 9 bases and 5 bases respectively, with 19 bases between them. Germline CDR1 is MNHEY and CDR2 is SVGAGI. The CDR3 loop spans 14 amino acids. CDR3 nucleotides: TGTGCCAGAAGGCAGGGTAAGTTGCTGACTGAAGCTTTCTTT. Its translation: CARRQGKLLTEAFF.

DNA for the CDR3: TGTGCCAGCGGACCACTAGCGGGAGAGGAGACCCAGTACTTC. Amino acid sequence: CASGPLAGEETQYF. This chain joins TRBV7-6 and TRBJ2-5; TRBD2 aligns across 11 bases. The CDR3 contains 14 residues. In germline, CDR1 is SGHVS, CDR2 FNYEAQ. V trimming: 8 bases; J trimming: 5 bases; junction bases outside the gene matches: 7. The entire variable domain, with the rest obtained from reference TRBV7-6 and TRBJ2-5, is as follows: GAGVSQSPRYKVTKRGQDVALRCDPISGHVSLYWYRQALGQGPEFLTYFNYEAQQDKSGLPNDRFSAERPEGSISTLTIQRTEQRDSAMYRCASGPLAGEETQYFGPGTRLLVL.

The rearrangement joins TRBV30 to TRBJ2-1, with D unresolved. The CDR3 is 14 amino acids. Trimming removed 2 bases at V and 6 bases at J, with 14 bases between. Germline CDR1 reads GTSNPN; CDR2 reads SVGIG (reference sequence). CDR3 nucleotides: TGTGCCTGGAGTAGTCTTTCGGTGTCCAATGAGCAGTTCTTC. Its protein is CAWSSLSVSNEQFF.

This clonotype was detected only a few times. The chain recombines TRBV9 with TRBJ2-3; 7 nucleotides match TRBD2. CDR3 length: 20 amino acids. Looked up from germline, CDR1 is SGDLS and CDR2 is YYNGEE. V shed 0 bases, J shed 4 bases, and the junction held 20 bases outside the gene matches. CDR3 DNA: TGTGCCAGCAGCGTAGAGTTTTGGGGAGCGGGAAGGCGCCCACCAGATACGCAGTATTTT. Its translation: CASSVEFWGAGRRPPDTQYF.

This clonotype was found many times. V gene TRBV5-1 combines with J gene TRBJ2-1, with D hard to call. The CDR3 extends over 14 amino acids. Trimming cost V 5 bases and J 8 bases, with 17 bases left between them. Per the germline V gene, CDR1 is SGHRS and CDR2 is YFSETQ. In nucleotides, the CDR3 is TGCGCCAGCAGTTTTGGACCTCCGTGGGATGAGCAGTTCTTC. It yields the protein CASSFGPPWDEQFF.

This chain links TRBV3-1 with TRBJ1-5; 9 bases align to TRBD1. Germline-derived CDR1 and CDR2 are LGHDT and YNNKEL (reference sequence). The CDR3 spans 14 residues. With V trimmed by 3 bases and J by 6 bases, 3 bases remained unmatched. As DNA, the CDR3 is TGTGCCAGCAGCCACACAGGGGGCATTCAGCCCCAGCATTTT. Its translation: CASSHTGGIQPQHF.

This clonotype was counted between two and nine times. The J gene is TRBJ2-3, the V gene TRBV29-1; 11 bases fit TRBD2. CDR1 SQVTM and CDR2 ANQGSEA come from the germline V gene. This CDR3 has 17 amino acids. J was trimmed by 0 bases and V by 0 bases; bases with no gene match: 5. The chain's CDR3 is CSVEDPRTSGSTDTQYF. The CDR3 nucleotides read TGCAGCGTTGAAGATCCGCGGACTAGCGGGAGCACAGATACGCAGTATTTT.

This clonotype was seen a handful of times. The CDR3 here is CASSLEGGLYGYTF. CDR3 coding DNA: TGCGCCAGCAGCTTGGAGGGGGGACTCTATGGCTACACCTTC. The chain employs TRBV5-1 and TRBJ1-2; D is perhaps TRBD1 (6 bases). V gave up 0 bases and J gave up 4 bases, with 10 bases separating them. The CDR3 consists of 14 residues. Germline V gene data show CDR1 as SGHRS and CDR2 as YFSETQ.

J is TRBJ1-6 and V is TRBV12-3 or TRBV12-4; D call uncertain. This CDR3 has 13 residues. Trimming shortened V by 1 base and J by 6 bases, and 4 bases separated the two germline ends. Here the CDR3 reads CASSLGTNSPLHF. DNA for the CDR3: TGTGCCAGCAGTTTAGGGACTAATTCACCCCTCCACTTT.

The CDR3 loop reads CATSSQGSQPQHF. As DNA, the CDR3 is TGTGCCACCAGTTCACAGGGTTCTCAGCCCCAGCATTTT. The chain carries TRBV24-1 and TRBJ1-5; the D gene is possibly TRBD1 (6 bases). The germline V and J ends were trimmed by 6 bases and 6 bases, with 11 bases remaining between them. This CDR3 comprises 13 residues. Germline CDR1 and CDR2: KGHDR and SFDVKD.

This clonotype was found a few times. V gene TRBV4-2 combines with J gene TRBJ2-6, with no clear D. The CDR3 sequence is 18 residues long. Trimming pared 0 bases from V and 4 bases from J, leaving 16 bases between. The germline CDR1 and CDR2 sequences are LGHNA and YNFKEQ. DNA for the CDR3: TGTGCCAGCAGCCAAGATCCTTTCGCCGTAACAGGGGCCAACGTCCTGACTTTC. Its protein product is CASSQDPFAVTGANVLTF.

The V call is TRBV4-1, the J call TRBJ2-3; weak D call: TRBD1 (6 bases). Trimming removed 3 bases at V and 4 bases at J, with 20 bases between. The germline CDR1 and CDR2 sequences are MGHRA and YSYEKL. The CDR3 has 17 residues. CDR3 in amino acids: CASSHPGTSSGADTQYF. The CDR3 DNA reads TGCGCCAGCAGCCACCCCGGGACATCCTCCGGCGCAGATACGCAGTATTTT.

The rearrangement links TRBV2 to TRBJ2-3; 10 bases agree with TRBD2. The CDR3 is 16 amino acids. The ends lost 6 bases at V and 8 bases at J; junction bases unmatched: 14. The germline V gene has CDR1 SNHLY and CDR2 FYNNEI. DNA of the CDR3: TGTGCCAGCAGCAGAGATAGCGGGGGGTCCGTCCTTACGCAGTATTTT. Translation gives CASSRDSGGSVLTQYF.

V gene TRBV4-2 combines with J gene TRBJ2-3, with a weak D call TRBD2 (7 bases). V lost 0 bases and J lost 0, with 10 bases in between. Germline V gene sequence: CDR1 LGHNA, CDR2 YNFKEQ. The CDR3 covers 16 residues. The CDR3 DNA reads TGTGCCAGCAGCCAAGAGGGGGGGCGGAGCACAGATACGCAGTATTTT. Its protein is CASSQEGGRSTDTQYF.

In its sample, this clonotype was seen a few times. The chain joins TRBV29-1 to TRBJ2-5; 11 bases are a match to TRBD1. Germline CDR1 reads SQVTM; CDR2 reads ANQGSEA. Trimming at V came to 6 bases and at J to 3 bases, leaving 9 bases not matched to a gene. The CDR3 runs to 15 residues. CDR3 nucleotides: TGCAGCGTGACTCCGGGACAGGGGGTTGAAGAGACCCAGTACTTC. Translated: CSVTPGQGVEETQYF.

The rearrangement joins TRBV20-1 to TRBJ2-7; D unresolved. Germline lookup yields CDR1 DFQATT and CDR2 SNEGSKA (reference sequence). The germline V and J ends were trimmed by 6 bases and 2 bases, with 14 bases remaining between them. The CDR3 has 13 residues. The CDR3 nucleotides read TGCAGTGCCGAGATAACGACAACCTACGAGCAGTACTTC. Its translation is CSAEITTTYEQYF.

The genes are TRBV2 and TRBJ2-7; TRBD2 matches at 13 bases. V gave up 7 bases and J gave up 5 bases; unmatched junction bases: 5. CDR1 and CDR2 from the germline V gene are SNHLY and FYNNEI. The CDR3 spans 14 residues. The chain's CDR3 is CASKGTSGVHEQYF. CDR3 DNA sequence: TGTGCCAGCAAAGGGACTAGCGGGGTCCACGAGCAGTACTTC. Full variable domain (rest looked up from reference TRBV2 and TRBJ2-7): EPEVTQTPSHQVTQMGQEVILRCVPISNHLYFYWYRQILGQKVEFLVSFYNNEISEKSEIFDDQFSVERPDGSNFTLKIRSTKLEDSAMYFCASKGTSGVHEQYFGPGTRLTVT.

This clonotype has more than one count but fewer than ten. The rearrangement links TRBV15 to TRBJ2-1; 9 nucleotides line up with TRBD2. This CDR3 has 16 residues. Germline V gives CDR1 LNHNV, CDR2 YYDKDF (reference sequence). V shed 7 bases and J 5 bases; nucleotides not matched to a gene: 12. CDR3 in amino acids: CATNSGGTSIDNEQFF. The CDR3 DNA is TGTGCCACCAACTCAGGGGGGACTAGCATCGACAATGAGCAGTTCTTC.

This clonotype has a handful of counts. This rearrangement joins TRBV12-3 or TRBV12-4 to TRBJ2-2; 12 bases agree with TRBD2. V gave up 7 bases and J gave up 3 bases; unmatched junction bases: 0. This CDR3 region has 14 residues. CDR3 loop: CASTSGGDTGELFF. In DNA form, the CDR3 reads TGTGCCAGCACTAGCGGGGGGGACACCGGGGAGCTGTTTTTT.

In this sample, this clonotype turned up a few times. The chain links TRBV7-2 to TRBJ2-7; possibly TRBD1 for D (6 bases). The ends were cut back, 5 bases at V and 3 bases at J, with 20 bases in the middle. The CDR3 contains 16 residues. Germline V gene sequence: CDR1 SGHTA, CDR2 FQGNSA. The CDR3 spells CASSPGRGQILYEQYF. The CDR3 coding sequence is TGTGCCAGCAGCCCCGGGCGTGGACAGATCCTCTACGAGCAGTACTTC. The complete variable domain, with remaining parts taken from reference TRBV7-2 and TRBJ2-7, reads GAGVSQSPSNKVTEKGKDVELRCDPISGHTALYWYRQSLGQGLEFLIYFQGNSAPDKSGLPSDRFSAERTGGSVSTLTIQRTQQEDSAVYLCASSPGRGQILYEQYFGPGTRLTVT.

This chain links TRBV7-9 with TRBJ2-1; 14 positions agree with TRBD2. Per the germline V gene, CDR1 is SEHNR and CDR2 is FQNEAQ (reference sequence). The CDR3 is made up of 19 amino acids. V trimming: 4 bases; J trimming: 9 bases; junction bases outside the gene matches: 17. CDR3 loop: CASSSTRLGLAGDYSEQFF. DNA for the CDR3: TGTGCCAGCAGCTCGACTCGACTGGGACTAGCGGGAGATTATAGTGAGCAGTTCTTC.

The CDR3 DNA sequence: TGCAGCGTTTTTGGTCTGGGGGCGGGAACTGAAGCTTTCTTT. As protein: CSVFGLGAGTEAFF. This sequence joins TRBV29-1 and TRBJ1-1, with D possibly matching TRBD1 (6 bases). V gave up 5 bases and J gave up 5 bases, with 18 bases separating them. CDR1 is SQVTM and CDR2 is ANQGSEA in the germline V gene. The CDR3 length is 14 residues.

The rearrangement links TRBV7-9 to TRBJ1-4, with 8 bases that match TRBD1. J was trimmed by 3 bases and V by 5 bases; bases with no gene match: 5. In germline, CDR1 is SEHNR, CDR2 FQNEAQ (reference sequence). CDR3 size: 15 residues. The CDR3 loop is CASSAWGQANEKLFF. DNA for the CDR3: TGTGCCAGCAGCGCATGGGGACAGGCTAATGAAAAACTGTTTTTT.

This clonotype was seen a handful of times. The chain combines TRBV20-1 with TRBJ2-1; possibly TRBD1 for D (5 bases). The CDR3 is 14 amino acids. Trimming removed 5 bases at V and 3 bases at J, with 14 bases between. CDR1 is DFQATT and CDR2 is SNEGSKA in the germline V gene (reference sequence). The CDR3: CSAVPGWLYNEQFF. DNA of the CDR3: TGCAGTGCTGTCCCAGGGTGGCTCTACAATGAGCAGTTCTTC.

This clonotype was observed at least ten times. This chain links TRBV5-1 with TRBJ2-5; D is perhaps TRBD1 (6 bases). This CDR3 is 13 amino acids long. V dropped 1 base and J dropped 4 bases, with 8 bases sitting between them. Germline lookup yields CDR1 SGHRS and CDR2 YFSETQ. CDR3 DNA sequence: TGCGCCAGCAGCTTGACAGGGCCAGAGACCCAGTACTTC. The encoded protein is CASSLTGPETQYF.